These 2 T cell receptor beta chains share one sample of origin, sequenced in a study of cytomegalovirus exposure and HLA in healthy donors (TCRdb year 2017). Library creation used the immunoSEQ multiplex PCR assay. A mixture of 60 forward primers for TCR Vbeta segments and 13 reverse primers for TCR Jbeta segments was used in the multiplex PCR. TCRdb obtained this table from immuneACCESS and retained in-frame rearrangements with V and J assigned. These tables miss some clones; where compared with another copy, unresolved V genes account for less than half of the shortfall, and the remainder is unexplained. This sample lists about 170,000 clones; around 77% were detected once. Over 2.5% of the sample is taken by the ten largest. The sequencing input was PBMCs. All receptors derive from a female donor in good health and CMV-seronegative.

This CDR3 is CAWSAWTVGALMGTQYF. CDR3 bases: TGTGCCTGGAGTGCCTGGACGGTGGGGGCCTTGATGGGTACGCAGTATTTT. This sequence joins TRBV30 and TRBJ2-3; tentative D call: TRBD1 (6 bases). The length of the CDR3 is 17 residues. Germline V gives CDR1 GTSNPN, CDR2 SVGIG (reference sequence). V shed 1 base and J shed 8 bases, with 25 bases lying between them.

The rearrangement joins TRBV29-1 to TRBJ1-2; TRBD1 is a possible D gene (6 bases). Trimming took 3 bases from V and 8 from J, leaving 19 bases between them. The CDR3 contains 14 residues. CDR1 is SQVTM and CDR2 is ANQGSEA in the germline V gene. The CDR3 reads CSVDRSGTSSGYTF. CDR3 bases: TGCAGCGTTGACCGATCCGGGACATCAAGCGGCTACACCTTC.